What follows describes a single T cell receptor (beta chain). The data were obtained in a study of blood T cell repertoires in COVID-19. Trimming cost V 0 bases and J 5 bases, with 8 bases left between them. Germline V lookup: CDR1 KGHSH, CDR2 LQKENI. The CDR3 has 13 residues. Original processing notes: Estimation of nucleated cell counts was performed using reference gene primer amplification. Method: immunoSEQ multiplex PCR; TCRdb's copy keeps in-frame clones and lacks some. The DNA was the basis for D and trimming; V, J and clone size are from that table. This table has fewer than 250,000 clones, 86% appearing once.

The chain uses TRBV18 and TRBJ2-7, with D tentatively TRBD1 (5 bases). The TCR comes from a woman aged 80 or older with COVID-19, enrolled during active disease. Sequencing was done on a sample of peripheral blood. Here the CDR3 DNA reads TGTGCCAGCTCACCACCGGACAAGCACGAGCAGTACTTC. This sequence encodes CASSPPDKHEQYF.